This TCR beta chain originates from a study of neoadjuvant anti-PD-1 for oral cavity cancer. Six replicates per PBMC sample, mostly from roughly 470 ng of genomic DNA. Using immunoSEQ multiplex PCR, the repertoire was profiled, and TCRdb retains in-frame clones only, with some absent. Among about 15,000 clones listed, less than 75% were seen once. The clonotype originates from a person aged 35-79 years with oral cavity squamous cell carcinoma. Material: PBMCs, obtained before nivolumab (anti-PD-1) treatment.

CDR3 bases: TGTGCCAGCAGTTCCCTCGATATGAACAATGAGCAGTTCTTC. This sequence encodes CASSSLDMNNEQFF. The V gene is TRBV6-5, the J gene TRBJ2-1; no definite D call. CDR1 is MNHEY, CDR2 SVGAGI, per germline. This CDR3 has 14 amino acids. V dropped 4 bases and J dropped 5 bases, with 12 bases sitting between them.